This TCR beta chain is drawn from a study of cytomegalovirus exposure and HLA in healthy donors (dated by TCRdb to 2015 to 2018). With respect to the entire study: An earlier analysis of roughly 500 of the donors reported 250 to 350 Gb of sequence data and some 110 million unique TCR beta sequences obtained from roughly 170 million T cells. The study profiled the T cell repertoires of fewer than 850 subjects by immunosequencing and related them to cytomegalovirus serostatus. Class I and class II HLA loci were covered by the typing at four-digit resolution. A later genetic analysis took genome-wide SNP genotypes for about 65% of the 666 donors and used that subset as a discovery cohort. A later analysis re-analyzed previously published TCR beta repertoires from 666 donors and added high-resolution HLA genotyping to study TCR occurrence patterns. High-throughput TCR immunosequencing, statistical association of individual TCRs with disease status, and machine learning were combined to predict cytomegalovirus infection status. Donor age, sex, ethnicity and CMV serostatus were compiled together with the repertoire data. A separate validation cohort of 90 to 150 different subjects was used in addition to the roughly 720-subject first cohort. Across approximately 400 genotyped donors of the cohort, an average of approximately 200,000 unique TCR beta nucleotide sequences per donor were sequenced, and roughly 18% of those sequences were non-productive. Typing coverage differed by locus: A, B, C, DRB1 and DQB1 were typed in roughly 620-630 donors, DQA1 in about 510, DPA1 in some 610, and DPB1 in around 490. Every repertoire in the discovery cohort had been generated on one and the same sequencing platform. The later analysis used no new phenotypic data to find candidate immune exposures, relying instead on TCR beta sequences and their occurrence across donors. The genetic ancestry cluster associated with self-reported Caucasian donors included 65% to 90% of the roughly 400 genotyped donors. An earlier analysis of around 580 of the donors used high-throughput TCR beta sequencing to judge whether each TCR beta V gene segment behaved as functional or pseudogenic. Roughly 5 DR-DQ haplotypes were handled as single units for association and clustering because linkage in the cohort was strong. Around 300 gigabases of sequencing data and tens of millions of unique TCR sequences were included in an early release covering 500 to 750 HLA-typed donors. The study was designed to test whether signatures of past pathogen exposure could be identified by cataloging public T cell receptors. General study outcomes and caveats: Immune exposure information for the cohort was limited to CMV serostatus. The study gave a list of under 200 TCR beta chains associated with cytomegalovirus. A later analysis found that TCR association rates varied across HLA loci, with DRB1 alleles showing the most associated TCRs and HLA-C alleles the fewest. Strong co-occurrence of HLA alleles, especially DR and DQ, made assigning TCR associations to individual alleles difficult. A later analysis found that most CMV-associated TCR beta chains appeared HLA-restricted, with HLA associations seemingly driven largely by CMV exposure. Because counts were too low, 15 or so rarely observed V segments, including chromosome 9 orphons, were excluded from the earlier analysis of roughly 580 of the donors. Compared with equally common non-associated chains, HLA-associated TCR beta chains in a later analysis were more clonally expanded and had lower generation probabilities. Most TCR sequences were observed very rarely across donors, whereas some public TCRs were present in many individuals. The presence/absence analyses assumed that sequencing depth was roughly uniform across donors, and that assumption may not be true. In an earlier analysis of approximately 590 of the donors, most TCR beta V segments appeared in productive rearrangements about 87% or about 30% of the time, broadly matching IMGT annotations. A further reported finding was that TCR beta sequences accurately predicted the HLA-A and HLA-B alleles for most subjects in the first cohort. The classifier was reported to diagnose cytomegalovirus status with high specificity and sensitivity in both the original and validation cohorts. In vitro tests confirmed that a few of the cytomegalovirus-associated TCR beta chains recognize cytomegalovirus antigens. A cluster of highly shared sequence variants was judged likely to represent a technical artifact of the sequencing pipeline. In a later genetic analysis, a missense DCLRE1C variant was associated with V-gene and J-gene trimming of TCR beta chains, and the association was replicated in an independent cohort. A later analysis reported that several top co-occurrence clusters appeared linked to parvovirus B19, influenza, CMV and Epstein-Barr virus. Linkage disequilibrium might explain the correlated functional status among segregating V segments, but an unknown experimental factor could not be excluded. A later genetic analysis reported fewer N-insertions in productive TCRs among donors in an Asian-associated ancestry cluster than the roughly 650-donor mean. HLA typing was unavailable for some donors at each locus, so association tests used only the typed subset. A later analysis associated about 16,000 TCR beta sequences with specific HLA alleles at a false discovery rate of 0.05. Some IMGT-functional V segments, including TRBV6-2 and TRBV6-3, could not be told apart with the 87-base-pair reads, so those segments were excluded. The cohort was sequenced for TCR beta chains only, and without alpha or paired-chain data the features that could be detected were limited. The authors suggested that the approach could potentially be generalized to other disease states and immunological phenotypes.

Library preparation was by the immunoSEQ multiplex PCR assay. A mixture of 60 forward primers for TCR Vbeta segments and 13 reverse primers for TCR Jbeta segments was used in the multiplex PCR. Amplification of the CDR3 region of rearranged TCR beta genes was performed with a multiplex PCR assay on genomic DNA. The Illumina HiSeq System was used to sequence the amplified TCR beta libraries as 87-base-pair reads. As for how the authors treated the data: A later analysis counted 65 million to 90 million unique TCR beta chains across the 670 or so repertoires, and around 9.9 million of these chains were shared by at least two donors. Raw reads were error-corrected and collapsed into unique sequences with a nearest-neighbor algorithm that merged closely related sequences to remove PCR and sequencing errors. CDR3 sequences were aligned to IMGT reference sequences to assign V, D and J gene segments. For a sequence to be retained, a match of at least six nucleotides to both a V gene segment and a J gene segment was required. Rearrangements were classified as productive when the CDR3 lacked stop codons and remained in frame with V and J, and all other rearrangements were classified as non-productive. Following IMGT convention, CDR3 was defined as the stretch from the second conserved V-encoded cysteine up to the conserved J-encoded phenylalanine. In an earlier analysis of more than 550 of the donors, sequences lacking an unambiguous match to a single V gene segment were excluded. In an earlier analysis of some 590 of the donors, a V segment was called functional when productive rearrangements were above 56.7%, and segregating when the standard deviation between donors exceeded 5%. A statistical classification framework was built to diagnose cytomegalovirus status from the catalog of TCR beta chain sequences. In a later analysis, V and J genes were assigned by comparing TCR nucleotide sequences against IMGT/GENE-DB human TR gene sequences. A later analysis assigned CDR3 sequences and most-parsimonious VDJ recombination scenarios with the TCRdist pipeline. In a later analysis, each TCR beta chain was defined by its CDR3 amino acid sequence together with its V-gene family, and reads lacking a unique V-gene family were excluded. To address suspected cross-contamination and a sequencing artifact, a later analysis removed over 500 highly shared, low-generation-probability nucleotide sequences. In a later analysis, a clonal expansion index for each public chain was calculated from normalized within-repertoire ranks of inferred template counts. In a later analysis, generation probabilities were computed with a VDJ recombination model fitted to out-of-frame rearrangements, and the resulting probabilities were checked against IGoR. Hypergeometric tests were used in a later analysis to score TCR-TCR, TCR-HLA and TCR-CMV co-occurrence, with a repertoire-size bias correction applied to the TCR pairs. A later analysis estimated false discovery rates by permuting HLA or CMV assignments 20 times. In a later analysis, co-occurring TCRs were grouped with DBSCAN, and TCRdist sequence similarity was added when clustering was performed within HLA-allele-positive subsets. Co-occurrence clustering excluded repertoires with fewer than 30,000 or more than 120,000 public chains, plus five with anomalous nucleotide sharing. In TCRdb, the immuneACCESS table is reduced to in-frame sequences with V and J assigned. These tables do not hold every clone; where another copy was compared, an unresolved V gene accounts for under half, and the others remain unexplained. The DNA was the basis for D and trimming; V, J and clone size are from that table. This sample is represented by more than 95,000 clones; around 69% of them were singletons. The ten most abundant clones make up about 16% of the sample.

To note about this clone: This receptor's antigen is unknown. Nothing much larger sits one base from this clone, and base qualities are not available.

The cohort was made up of 666 healthy bone marrow donors. At the time of sampling, all cohort members were nominally healthy, though unrecorded immune exposures were likely present. The donor was CMV seropositive and was included in the group of 250 to 300 seropositive cohort members. Each donor provided a peripheral blood sample, and peripheral blood mononuclear cells were used for TCR beta sequencing. The Qiagen DNeasy Blood Extraction Kit was used to extract genomic DNA from the blood cell samples. Based on the germline V gene (reference sequence), the CDR1 and CDR2 sequences are MNHEY and SMNVEV. The V end loses 4 bases and the J end loses 4 bases, and a stretch of 16 bases separates them. Its CDR3 holds 15 amino acids, cysteine through phenylalanine. The read is trimmed to its CDR3 DNA, 45 bases read in frame from base 1.

Sequencing was done on a sample of PBMCs. The sequence is built from TRBV27 and TRBJ1-2, with TRBD1 tentatively as D gene (6 bases match). This TCR was recovered from a man aged 50 or older in good health and CMV-seropositive. CDR3 protein: CASSSTGQTFYGYTF. The DNA sequence is given as TGTGCCAGCAGTTCGACAGGACAAACATTCTATGGCTACACCTTC.